Listed here are 19 T cell receptor beta chains from one sample, sequenced in a study of blood T cell repertoires in COVID-19. This table comes from immunoSEQ multiplex PCR, and its TCRdb copy is limited to in-frame clones, with some not included. In the table there are about 140,000 clones, 87% of which are singletons. The sequenced sample consisted of peripheral blood. These receptors all stem from a woman aged 40 to 50 with acute or convalescent COVID-19.

The chain uses TRBV7-2 and TRBJ2-5, with 7 bases aligning to TRBD2. Per germline, CDR1 SGHTA and CDR2 FQGNSA. The ends lost 1 base at V and 2 bases at J; junction bases unmatched: 7. This CDR3 comprises 16 residues. This CDR3 reads CASSLGGGGGQETQYF. The CDR3 bases are TGTGCCAGCAGCTTAGGAGGTGGCGGGGGACAAGAGACCCAGTACTTC.

The chain couples TRBV5-4 to TRBJ2-1; 8 positions match TRBD2. The germline CDR1 and CDR2 sequences are SGHNT and YYREEE (reference sequence). The CDR3 is 16 amino acids. J gave up 6 bases and V 4 bases, and 12 bases lay outside the gene matches. CDR3 protein: CASSDRTGGRANEQFF. CDR3 DNA sequence: TGTGCCAGCAGCGATCGAACGGGAGGGCGGGCCAATGAGCAGTTCTTC. The entire variable domain, with the rest obtained from reference TRBV5-4 and TRBJ2-1, is as follows: ETGVTQSPTHLIKTRGQQVTLRCSSQSGHNTVSWYQQALGQGPQFIFQYYREEENGRGNFPPRFSGLQFPNYSSELNVNALELDDSALYLCASSDRTGGRANEQFFGPGTRLTVL.

This clone was counted only a few times. V gene TRBV7-9 combines with J gene TRBJ1-1; unclear D gene. The germline V gene has CDR1 SEHNR and CDR2 FQNEAQ (reference sequence). Trimming cost V 5 bases and J 4 bases, with 11 bases left between them. The CDR3 contains 13 residues. The CDR3: CASSPEAGTEAFF. CDR3 in DNA: TGTGCCAGCAGCCCTGAAGCGGGCACTGAAGCTTTCTTT. The full variable domain, rest sourced from reference TRBV7-9 and TRBJ1-1, is DTGVSQNPRHKITKRGQNVTFRCDPISEHNRLYWYRQTLGQGPEFLTYFQNEAQLEKSRLLSDRFSAERPKGSFSTLEIQRTEQGDSAMYLCASSPEAGTEAFFGQGTRLTVV.

This clone was seen a few times. The V and J genes are TRBV7-9 and TRBJ2-7; maybe TRBD1 (6 bases). The V end was cut by 6 bases, the J end by 2 bases, with 14 bases between. The CDR3 extends over 14 amino acids. Germline assignment: CDR1 SEHNR and CDR2 FQNEAQ (reference sequence). CDR3 protein: CASSLDRGPYEQYF. The DNA for the CDR3 is TGTGCCAGCAGTCTGGACAGAGGACCCTACGAGCAGTACTTC.

This clone was seen a few times. The genes are TRBV18 and TRBJ1-1, with D perhaps matching TRBD1 (5 bases). The CDR3 has 15 residues. The germline V gene encodes CDR1 KGHSH and CDR2 LQKENI. V lost 5 bases and J lost 1, with 14 bases in between. This CDR3 is CASSSWTDTNTEAFF. The CDR3 nucleotides read TGTGCCAGCTCATCCTGGACGGACACGAACACTGAAGCTTTCTTT.

This chain uses TRBV3-1 (or the pseudogene TRBV3-2) with TRBJ1-6, with 9 nucleotides matching TRBD1. V shed 8 bases and J 7 bases; nucleotides not matched to a gene: 15. The CDR3 covers 17 residues. Per germline, CDR1 LGHDT and CDR2 YNNKEL (reference sequence). CDR3 in DNA: TGTGCCAGCTCCCGTGAAATTCCGGGACAGGGCAATTCACCCCTCCACTTT. Its protein product is CASSREIPGQGNSPLHF.

The genes are TRBV7-9 and TRBJ2-1; 12 bases fit TRBD2. The trim removed 5 bases at V and 4 bases at J, leaving 6 bases unmatched. The length of the CDR3 is 16 residues. Looked up from germline, CDR1 is SEHNR and CDR2 is FQNEAQ (reference sequence). CDR3 coding DNA: TGTGCCAGCAGCCCGACTAGCGGGAGAAATTACAATGAGCAGTTCTTC. Residues: CASSPTSGRNYNEQFF.

The chain combines TRBV7-9 with TRBJ1-6; D unclear. Germline V gives CDR1 SEHNR, CDR2 FQNEAQ (reference sequence). V lost 0 bases, J lost 9 bases, and 12 bases lay in between. The CDR3 runs to 15 residues. The DNA for the CDR3 is TGTGCCAGCAGCTTAGCCGCCGGGGAGCGTTCACCCCTCCACTTT. It is translated as CASSLAAGERSPLHF.

This chain connects TRBV11-1 to TRBJ1-1; tentative D call: TRBD1 (6 bases). CDR1 is SGHAT, CDR2 FQDESV, per germline (reference sequence). Trimming took off 3 bases at V and 11 bases at J, with 16 bases between the two ends. This CDR3 comprises 13 residues. CDR3: CASSFGYRAQAFF. For the CDR3, the DNA is TGTGCCAGCAGCTTTGGGTACAGGGCGCAGGCTTTCTTT.

The chain is built from TRBV7-2 and TRBJ2-5; D ambiguous. Germline values: CDR1 SGHTA, CDR2 FQGNSA. The CDR3 has 16 amino acids. V was trimmed by 2 bases and J by 5 bases, leaving 18 bases between them. CDR3 sequence: CASSLSLVTLEETQYF. In DNA form, the CDR3 reads TGTGCCAGCAGCTTAAGTTTGGTAACCCTGGAGGAGACCCAGTACTTC.

The CDR3 coding sequence is TGTGCCAGCGCGACTTCAGGGGGCAATTACAATGAGCAGTTCTTC. Protein product: CASATSGGNYNEQFF. The chain joins TRBV7-9 to TRBJ2-1; TRBD1 matches at 8 bases. V lost 8 bases, J lost 4 bases, and 10 bases stayed unmatched. The CDR3 has 15 residues. The germline gives CDR1 SEHNR, CDR2 FQNEAQ (reference sequence).

This chain connects TRBV28 to TRBJ1-2; 9 nucleotides line up with TRBD1. The V and J ends lost 5 bases and 4 bases, in that order; junction bases with no gene match: 5. CDR1 is MDHEN and CDR2 is SYDVKM in the germline V gene. The CDR3 extends over 14 amino acids. Written as DNA, the CDR3 is TGTGCCAGCAGTACAGGGGGCAAGAGCTATGGCTACACCTTC. Its translation: CASSTGGKSYGYTF.

The chain recombines TRBV19 with TRBJ1-2, with D perhaps TRBD1 (6 bases). The V end was cut by 5 bases, the J end by 4 bases, with 14 bases between. The CDR3 sequence is 14 residues long. CDR1 and CDR2 from the germline V gene are LNHDA and SQIVND (reference sequence). Here the CDR3 DNA reads TGTGCCAGTAGTCCTTATGAGACAGGCTATGGCTACACCTTC. Protein product: CASSPYETGYGYTF.

The chain is built from TRBV2 and TRBJ2-7; 11 bases line up with TRBD1. V was clipped by 6 bases and J by 3 bases; unmatched bases: 4. CDR3 length: 14 amino acids. The germline gives CDR1 SNHLY, CDR2 FYNNEI. Here the CDR3 DNA reads TGTGCCAGCAGCGGGACAGGGGGTGGCTACGAGCAGTACTTC. Its translation is CASSGTGGGYEQYF.

The chain is built from TRBV5-4 and TRBJ1-2; 8 nucleotides align to TRBD1. The J segment lost 6 bases and the V segment lost 5 bases, leaving 6 bases of the junction unmatched. This CDR3 is built from 13 residues. The V gene's germline CDR1 is SGHNT and CDR2 YYREEE (reference sequence). The CDR3 nucleotides read TGTGCCAGCAGGGCGACAGGGGCGGATGGCTACACCTTC. Protein sequence: CASRATGADGYTF.

The genes are TRBV10-3 and TRBJ1-3; 7 bases match TRBD1. The V segment lost 6 bases and the J segment 3 bases; nucleotides outside the gene matches: 5. CDR3 length: 14 residues. Germline values: CDR1 ENHRY, CDR2 SYGVKD. CDR3: CAISPGTVGNTIYF. CDR3 in DNA: TGTGCCATCAGCCCTGGGACAGTTGGAAACACCATATATTTT.

This clone was counted ten times or more. The rearrangement links TRBV6-4 to TRBJ2-1; 10 nucleotides match TRBD2. Germline CDR1 MRHNA, CDR2 SNTAGT. The CDR3 is 16 residues long. V gave up 5 bases and J gave up 8 bases; unmatched junction bases: 12. CDR3 in amino acids: CASSTLAGAPGDEQFF. As DNA, the CDR3 is TGTGCCAGCAGTACGCTAGCGGGAGCGCCGGGAGATGAGCAGTTCTTC.

The CDR3 DNA is TGTGCCAGCAGCACCAGGCCAGGGGGCGGCTATAATTCACCCCTCCACTTT. Its protein product is CASSTRPGGGYNSPLHF. V gene TRBV11-2 combines with J gene TRBJ1-6; 8 bases map to TRBD1. The V and J ends lost 5 bases and 3 bases, in that order; junction bases with no gene match: 9. The CDR3 has 17 residues. Germline V gene data show CDR1 as SGHAT and CDR2 as FQNNGV. Full variable domain (missing parts from reference TRBV11-2 and TRBJ1-6): EAGVAQSPRYKIIEKRQSVAFWCNPISGHATLYWYQQILGQGPKLLIQFQNNGVVDDSQLPKDRFSAERLKGVDSTLKIQPAKLEDSAVYLCASSTRPGGGYNSPLHFGNGTRLTVT.

This clone was counted between two and nine times. The chain combines TRBV30 with TRBJ2-5, with a weak D call TRBD1 (6 bases). Germline V lookup: CDR1 GTSNPN, CDR2 SVGIG (reference sequence). The length of the CDR3 is 14 residues. V lost 1 base and J 7 bases, leaving 16 bases between the germline ends. CDR3 DNA sequence: TGTGCCTGGAGTGCGGACAGCGTCAGTGGGACCCAGTACTTC. This encodes CAWSADSVSGTQYF.